These 30 T cell receptor beta chains originate from one sample sequenced in a study of blood T cell repertoires in COVID-19. Measured with immunoSEQ multiplex PCR; TCRdb has only the in-frame clones, and not every one. This repertoire shows under 200,000 clones, around nine tenths found once; its top ten account for 3.7%. The sequencing input was peripheral blood. The receptors come from a man aged 18-30 years with active or convalescent COVID-19.

The chain is built from TRBV5-1 and TRBJ2-7; D is unresolved. The V gene's germline CDR1 is SGHRS and CDR2 YFSETQ. The germline V and J ends were trimmed by 4 bases and 2 bases, with 13 bases remaining between them. The CDR3 spans 14 residues. CDR3 residues: CASSHTEITYEQYF. DNA of the CDR3: TGCGCCAGCAGCCATACGGAGATAACCTACGAGCAGTACTTC.

The chain combines TRBV10-3 with TRBJ2-5, with 12 positions matching TRBD1. This CDR3 contains 14 residues. Germline lookup yields CDR1 ENHRY and CDR2 SYGVKD. The ends lost 10 bases at V and 5 bases at J; junction bases unmatched: 8. The CDR3 protein is CATTRDRGLETQYF. CDR3 nucleotide sequence: TGTGCCACGACCCGGGACAGGGGGCTTGAGACCCAGTACTTC.

V and J are TRBV13 and TRBJ2-7, with D possibly TRBD2 on 5 matching bases. Germline CDR1 reads PRHDT; CDR2 reads FYEKMQ (reference sequence). This CDR3 comprises 12 residues. CDR3 sequence (DNA): TGTGCCAGCAGCTTAGGCCGGGAACCAGTCCGGGTC. It codes for CASSLGREPVRV.

This chain uses TRBV5-4 with TRBJ2-7, with 10 bases identical to TRBD2. The V segment lost 2 bases and the J segment 4 bases; nucleotides outside the gene matches: 6. Per the germline V gene, CDR1 is SGHNT and CDR2 is YYREEE (reference sequence). CDR3 length: 15 amino acids. CDR3 bases: TGTGCCAGCAGCTTTGACGGGACTAGCGCTTACGAGCAGTACTTC. Translated: CASSFDGTSAYEQYF.

CDR3 loop: CASSPGGLLFNEKLFF. The CDR3 DNA follows: TGTGCCAGCAGCCCGGGGGGGCTTCTCTTTAATGAAAAACTGTTTTTT. This chain links TRBV14 with TRBJ1-4; D may be TRBD1 (6 bases). The CDR3 contains 16 residues. Germline V gives CDR1 SGHDN, CDR2 FVKESK. V gave up 4 bases and J gave up 4 bases, with 16 bases separating them.

The CDR3 DNA reads as TGCGCCAGCAGCCAGTCAGGGGGACCTGGTAGCTCCTATAATTCACCCCTCCACTTT. This sequence encodes CASSQSGGPGSSYNSPLHF. The genes are TRBV4-1 and TRBJ1-6; 7 bases map to TRBD1. Germline CDR1 and CDR2: MGHRA and YSYEKL. V was pared by 3 bases and J by 0 bases, with 11 bases of the junction left unmatched. This CDR3 has 19 residues.

The chain employs TRBV29-1 and TRBJ2-6; TRBD1 is a possible D gene (5 bases). The CDR3 covers 16 residues. Trimming left V 5 bases short and J 0 bases short, with 14 bases between. The germline V gene has CDR1 SQVTM and CDR2 ANQGSEA. The CDR3 coding sequence is TGCAGCGTTAAACAGGTTTCCAGCTCTGGGGCCAACGTCCTGACTTTC. Residues: CSVKQVSSSGANVLTF.

The chain carries TRBV10-3 and TRBJ2-5; the match to TRBD2 covers 7 bases. V lost 6 bases, J lost 3 bases, and 10 bases stayed unmatched. CDR1 and CDR2 from the germline V gene are ENHRY and SYGVKD. The CDR3 totals 15 residues. CDR3 coding DNA: TGTGCCATCAGACCTAGCGGAGCCTTAGAAGAGACCCAGTACTTC. Encoded protein: CAIRPSGALEETQYF.

This clone showed up just a few times. The chain couples TRBV19 to TRBJ2-1; maybe TRBD1 (6 bases). The CDR3 runs 16 residues. Germline V lookup: CDR1 LNHDA, CDR2 SQIVND (reference sequence). The V gene lost 3 bases and the J gene lost 2 bases, with 14 bases spanning the gap. The CDR3 DNA reads as TGTGCCAGTAGTATTTCCGGGACATCCACCTACAATGAGCAGTTCTTC. Amino acid sequence: CASSISGTSTYNEQFF.

The V gene is TRBV10-2, the J gene TRBJ1-2; D is ambiguous. V dropped 0 bases and J dropped 7 bases, with 9 bases sitting between them. The V gene's germline CDR1 is WSHSY and CDR2 SAAADI. This CDR3 has 13 residues. CDR3 sequence: CASSESRAVGYTF. CDR3 in DNA: TGCGCCAGCAGTGAGTCGAGGGCGGTTGGCTACACCTTC.

This chain links TRBV5-1 with TRBJ2-2; 14 nucleotides align to TRBD2. CDR3 length equals 17 residues. Unmatched junction bases numbered 8, after V lost 6 bases and J lost 4 bases. The V gene's germline CDR1 is SGHRS and CDR2 YFSETQ. The CDR3: CASNEGLAGERTGELFF. The CDR3 DNA follows: TGCGCCAGCAACGAGGGACTAGCGGGAGAACGCACCGGGGAGCTGTTTTTT. The variable domain in full, completed from reference TRBV5-1 and TRBJ2-2, reads KAGVTQTPRYLIKTRGQQVTLSCSPISGHRSVSWYQQTPGQGLQFLFEYFSETQRNKGNFPGRFSGRQFSNSRSEMNVSTLELGDSALYLCASNEGLAGERTGELFFGEGSRLTVL.

This chain uses TRBV18 with TRBJ2-7; D ambiguous. Between the trimmed V and J ends, which lost 2 bases and 1 base, there was a span of 6 bases. The CDR3 has 13 amino acids. Germline-derived CDR1 and CDR2 are KGHSH and LQKENI. The CDR3 nucleotides are TGTGCCAGCTCACCAACACAATCCTACGAGCAGTACTTC. Protein: CASSPTQSYEQYF.

The chain couples TRBV9 to TRBJ1-2; D not resolved. Trimming cost V 4 bases and J 4 bases, with 14 bases left between them. CDR1 is SGDLS, CDR2 YYNGEE, per germline. The CDR3 extends over 14 amino acids. In DNA, the CDR3 is TGTGCCAGCAGCCCCCGAGGTTCTAGCTATGGCTACACCTTC. Amino acids: CASSPRGSSYGYTF.

The chain joins TRBV27 to TRBJ2-7, with D perhaps TRBD2 (5 bases). Germline CDR1 and CDR2: MNHEY and SMNVEV (reference sequence). Trimming shortened V by 7 bases and J by 7 bases, and 20 bases separated the two germline ends. The CDR3 extends over 14 amino acids. CDR3 in amino acids: CASKEVSGVEEQYF. The CDR3 nucleotides read TGTGCCAGCAAAGAGGTCTCCGGGGTCGAGGAGCAGTACTTC.

This chain connects TRBV9 to TRBJ2-1; 11 positions agree with TRBD2. The V gene end was trimmed by 2 bases and the J gene end by 8 bases; junction bases not matched to a gene: 15. Looked up from germline, CDR1 is SGDLS and CDR2 is YYNGEE. CDR3 size: 18 residues. The CDR3 is CASSVGSGRAKVGYEQFF. The CDR3 nucleotides read TGTGCCAGCAGCGTGGGTAGCGGGAGGGCCAAGGTGGGCTATGAGCAGTTCTTC.

The genes are TRBV7-3 and TRBJ2-2; 7 nucleotides agree with TRBD2. CDR1 is SGHTA, CDR2 FQGTGA, per germline. The CDR3 loop spans 18 amino acids. V trimming: 5 bases; J trimming: 1 base; junction bases outside the gene matches: 13. The CDR3 protein is CASSPMGGLRLNTGELFF. The CDR3 DNA reads TGTGCCAGCAGCCCCATGGGGGGGTTACGACTGAACACCGGGGAGCTGTTTTTT.

The rearrangement uses TRBV13 and TRBJ1-2, with 7 bases that match TRBD1. V dropped 3 bases and J dropped 2; count of bases not matched to a gene: 6. Germline assignment: CDR1 PRHDT and CDR2 FYEKMQ (reference sequence). The CDR3 spans 15 residues. CDR3: CASSFRGGQNYGYTF. The DNA of the CDR3 is TGTGCCAGCAGCTTCAGAGGGGGCCAAAACTATGGCTACACCTTC.

The rearrangement uses TRBV7-2 and TRBJ1-1; a weak D match, TRBD1 (6 bases). CDR1 is SGHTA, CDR2 FQGNSA, per germline. The length of the CDR3 is 15 residues. V shed 6 bases and J shed 5 bases, with 19 bases lying between them. The CDR3 bases are TGTGCCAGCAGAGATGCAGGGGTACTGAGAACTGAAGCTTTCTTT. It is translated as CASRDAGVLRTEAFF.

The chain combines TRBV18 with TRBJ2-7; 8 nucleotides line up with TRBD1. Per germline, CDR1 KGHSH and CDR2 LQKENI. After removal of 4 bases from V and 0 bases from J, the junction contained 5 bases not matched to a gene. This CDR3 has 15 amino acids. The CDR3 spells CASSRRQGNSYEQYV. DNA for the CDR3: TGTGCCAGCTCACGCCGACAGGGGAACTCCTACGAGCAGTACGTC.

V and J are TRBV3-1 (or the pseudogene TRBV3-2) and TRBJ1-2; 10 bases align to TRBD1. This CDR3 spans 13 amino acids. The V gene's germline CDR1 is LGHDT and CDR2 YNNKEL (reference sequence). The J segment lost 6 bases and the V segment lost 4 bases, leaving 2 bases of the junction unmatched. The CDR3 region has the DNA TGTGCCAGCAGCCTGGACAGGGGGAATGGCTACACCTTC. This translates into CASSLDRGNGYTF.

This rearrangement joins TRBV2 to TRBJ1-2; perhaps TRBD1 as D (6 bases). Trimming took 8 bases from V and 4 from J, leaving 20 bases between them. There are 15 residues in the CDR3. Germline values: CDR1 SNHLY, CDR2 FYNNEI. The CDR3 DNA is TGTGCCAGCGGAAGGACAGAACTTCTTAGCTATGGCTACACCTTC. It specifies CASGRTELLSYGYTF.

V gene TRBV3-1 (or the pseudogene TRBV3-2) combines with J gene TRBJ2-3, with 9 positions matching TRBD1. The V gene's germline CDR1 is LGHDT and CDR2 YNNKEL (reference sequence). V lost 1 base and J lost 5; bases outside the gene matches: 1. This CDR3 spans 14 amino acids. CDR3 sequence reads: CASSQGQGVDTQYF. The CDR3 DNA is TGTGCCAGCAGCCAAGGACAGGGGGTAGATACGCAGTATTTT.

V is TRBV24-1 and J is TRBJ2-6, with 9 bases identical to TRBD1. CDR1 is KGHDR, CDR2 SFDVKD, per germline. The CDR3 is 18 residues long. The J segment lost 2 bases and the V segment lost 4 bases, leaving 8 bases of the junction unmatched. CDR3 in DNA: TGTGCCACCAGTGAGACCGGGACAGGGTTCGCTGGGGCCAACGTCCTGACTTTC. Protein product: CATSETGTGFAGANVLTF.

This chain uses TRBV4-2 with TRBJ1-4; no reliable D call. V was clipped by 0 bases and J by 10 bases, with 9 bases between them. CDR3 length: 13 amino acids. Germline V gene data show CDR1 as LGHNA and CDR2 as YNFKEQ. The CDR3: CASSQDGSGKLFF. The DNA of the CDR3 is TGTGCCAGCAGCCAAGATGGGTCGGGAAAACTGTTTTTT.

The CDR3 nucleotides read TGTGCCCGATCAAGCGGGCAGGGACGTCCCCTTAGCACAGATACGCAGTATTTT. It yields the protein CARSSGQGRPLSTDTQYF. The J gene is TRBJ2-3, the V gene TRBV28, with a weak D call TRBD2 (6 bases). V was trimmed by 11 bases and J by 0 bases, leaving 27 bases between them. The CDR3 is made up of 18 amino acids. Germline loops: CDR1 MDHEN, CDR2 SYDVKM. The variable domain in full, completed from reference TRBV28 and TRBJ2-3, reads DVKVTQSSRYLVKRTGEKVFLECVQDMDHENMFWYRQDPGLGLRLIYFSYDVKMKEKGDIPEGYSVSREKKERFSLILESASTNQTSMYLCARSSGQGRPLSTDTQYFGPGTRLTVL.

A remark on this clone: One junction end disagrees with the germline gene, perhaps due to a read error. The chain recombines TRBV10-3 with TRBJ2-7, with unresolved D. The CDR3 extends over 14 amino acids. Germline V CDR1 and CDR2: ENHRY, SYGVKD. The CDR3 DNA is TGCCCCCCCAAAACCCCACGACTCCCCTACGAGCAGTACTTC. This sequence encodes CPPKTPRLPYEQYF.

CDR3: CASSPTTVSGANVLTF. The CDR3 coding sequence is TGTGCCAGCAGCCCCACGACAGTGTCTGGGGCCAACGTCCTGACTTTC. This rearrangement joins TRBV7-2 to TRBJ2-6; D may be TRBD1 (5 bases). Germline CDR1 is SGHTA and CDR2 is FQGNSA. The CDR3 is 16 amino acids. The V end was cut by 5 bases, the J end by 1 base, with 12 bases between.

The V call is TRBV3-1 (or the pseudogene TRBV3-2), the J call TRBJ1-1; 11 nucleotides align to TRBD1. V shed 4 bases and J 0 bases; nucleotides not matched to a gene: 19. The germline V gene encodes CDR1 LGHDT and CDR2 YNNKEL (reference sequence). There are 21 residues in the CDR3. The CDR3 region is CASSPPRWGGQGVRLNTEAFF. The CDR3 DNA reads as TGTGCCAGCAGCCCCCCGAGGTGGGGGGGACAGGGGGTGAGATTGAACACTGAAGCTTTCTTT.

J is TRBJ2-7 and V is TRBV7-2; maybe TRBD1 (6 bases). The germline V gene encodes CDR1 SGHTA and CDR2 FQGNSA. The CDR3 consists of 14 residues. Trimming removed 2 bases at V and 0 bases at J, with 8 bases between. CDR3 region: CASSLTGSSYEQYF. Here the CDR3 DNA reads TGTGCCAGCAGCTTAACAGGGAGCTCCTACGAGCAGTACTTC.

The rearrangement links TRBV7-6 to TRBJ1-1; 8 bases are a match to TRBD1. V dropped 5 bases and J dropped 1; count of bases not matched to a gene: 6. This CDR3 comprises 15 residues. CDR1 is SGHVS and CDR2 is FNYEAQ in the germline V gene. The CDR3 DNA sequence: TGTGCCAGCAGCCCCGGGACAGGTACGAACACTGAAGCTTTCTTT. Translating it yields CASSPGTGTNTEAFF.